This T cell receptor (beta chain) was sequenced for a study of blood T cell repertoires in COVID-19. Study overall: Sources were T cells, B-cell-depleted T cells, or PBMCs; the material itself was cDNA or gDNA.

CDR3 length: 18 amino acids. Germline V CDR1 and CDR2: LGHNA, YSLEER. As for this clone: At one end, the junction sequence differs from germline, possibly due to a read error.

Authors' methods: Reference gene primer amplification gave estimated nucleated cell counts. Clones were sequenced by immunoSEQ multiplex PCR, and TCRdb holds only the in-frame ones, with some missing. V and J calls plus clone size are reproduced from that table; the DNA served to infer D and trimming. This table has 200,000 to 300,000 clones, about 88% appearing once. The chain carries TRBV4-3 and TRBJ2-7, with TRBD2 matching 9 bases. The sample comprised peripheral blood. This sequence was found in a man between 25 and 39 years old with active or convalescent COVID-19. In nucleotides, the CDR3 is TGCGCCAGCAGTCAAGATTCGGCTAGCGGGGTTAGCTCCTACGAGCAGTACTTC. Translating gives CASSQDSASGVSSYEQYF.